A single sample is the source of the 11 T cell receptor beta chains below, sequenced in a study of regulatory T cells in long-lasting Graves disease. Construction of the TCR beta libraries employed iRepertoire HTBI primers in conjunction with Arm-PCR of CDR3 regions. Each CDR3 protein is one row after TCRdb ran MiXCR on the multiplex PCR reads. The sample yields approximately 310,000 distinct CDR3 sequences, under 20% seen once. Time point noted: newly diagnosed GD, antithyroid drugs for less than 3 months. From PBMCs, RNA was extracted and then used to make the TCR library. This specimen consisted of peripheral blood mononuclear cells (PBMCs), obtained at new diagnosis, from a patient treated with antithyroid drugs. These receptors were collected from a female donor with Graves disease.

At least ten counts were recorded for this clonotype. This rearrangement joins TRBV12-3 or TRBV12-4 to TRBJ1-1; 7 bases match TRBD1. With 5 bases clipped from V and 10 bases from J, the junction kept 7 bases outside the gene matches. This CDR3 is built from 12 residues. In nucleotides, the CDR3 is TGTGCCAGCAGTCCCAAGACAGGGAGAGCTTTCTTT. It specifies CASSPKTGRAFF.

This clonotype was seen many times. The chain employs TRBV12-3 or TRBV12-4 and TRBJ2-3; 10 bases align to TRBD1. With V trimmed by 3 bases and J by 2 bases, 5 bases remained unmatched. The CDR3 loop spans 16 amino acids. CDR3 sequence reads: CASSFRDRGFTDTQYF. DNA of the CDR3: TGTGCCAGCAGTTTCAGGGACAGGGGCTTCACAGATACGCAGTATTTT.

This clonotype came up a few times. This sequence joins TRBV29-1 and TRBJ1-1, with D perhaps matching TRBD1 (6 bases). The CDR3 runs to 13 residues. The germline V and J ends were trimmed by 6 bases and 1 base, with 12 bases remaining between them. Germline CDR1 reads SQVTM; CDR2 reads ANQGSEA. The chain's CDR3 is CSVLKGENTEAFF. For the CDR3, the DNA is TGCAGCGTCCTCAAGGGGGAGAACACTGAAGCTTTCTTT.

Many counts were recorded for this clonotype. The chain combines TRBV7-9 with TRBJ2-7; D is ambiguous. The germline V and J ends were trimmed by 5 bases and 0 bases, with 5 bases remaining between them. The CDR3 contains 12 residues. The germline V gene has CDR1 SEHNR and CDR2 FQNEAQ (reference sequence). CDR3 DNA sequence: TGTGCCAGCAGCCCCCCCTCCTACGAGCAGTACTTC. It codes for CASSPPSYEQYF.

The chain joins TRBV30 to TRBJ2-1; D remains unclear. Germline V lookup: CDR1 GTSNPN, CDR2 SVGIG (reference sequence). The CDR3 sequence is 15 residues long. Trimming shortened V by 0 bases and J by 8 bases, and 17 bases separated the two germline ends. The CDR3 here is CAWSVAGRAFDEQFF. In DNA, the CDR3 is TGTGCCTGGAGTGTAGCCGGACGGGCCTTTGATGAGCAGTTCTTC.

The CDR3 bases are TGTGCCATCAGTGAGGCCACCGGGACAGGGACTTTGAACACTGAAGCTTTCTTT. Translated: CAISEATGTGTLNTEAFF. V gene TRBV10-3 combines with J gene TRBJ1-1, with 9 bases that match TRBD1. The ends lost 2 bases at V and 0 bases at J; junction bases unmatched: 10. The CDR3 length is 18 residues. Germline CDR1 and CDR2: ENHRY and SYGVKD.

This clonotype was seen at least ten times. The chain couples TRBV11-3 to TRBJ1-4, with TRBD1 matching over 8 bases. The germline V gene encodes CDR1 SGHNT and CDR2 YENEEA. The V and J ends lost 3 bases and 0 bases, in that order; junction bases with no gene match: 6. This CDR3 contains 17 residues. DNA for the CDR3: TGTGCCAGCAGCTTCGGACAGGGTTCGTCAACTAATGAAAAACTGTTTTTT. Translation gives CASSFGQGSSTNEKLFF.

This clonotype has a count of ten or more. The CDR3 here is CASSLVVAGSTDTQYF. The CDR3 DNA sequence: TGCGCCAGCAGCTTGGTTGTAGCGGGGAGCACAGATACGCAGTATTTT. The chain carries TRBV5-1 and TRBJ2-3; 8 bases align to TRBD2. The CDR3 is 16 residues long. Germline trimming cut 0 bases from V and 0 bases from J; bases unmatched to any gene: 3. The germline CDR1 and CDR2 sequences are SGHRS and YFSETQ.

This clonotype was recorded at least ten times. The V and J genes are TRBV11-3 and TRBJ2-2, with 7 nucleotides matching TRBD2. With V trimmed by 5 bases and J by 4 bases, 13 bases remained unmatched. This CDR3 region has 17 residues. From germline, CDR1 is SGHNT and CDR2 YENEEA. Here the CDR3 DNA reads TGTGCCAGCAGCGCGGGTTGGCTAGCGGAAACCACCGGGGAGCTGTTTTTT. It encodes CASSAGWLAETTGELFF.

This clonotype has a count of ten or more. V usage is TRBV6-2 or TRBV6-3 and J usage is TRBJ2-4; either TRBD1 or TRBD2 may fit D (6 bases each). This CDR3 spans 14 amino acids. CDR1 MNHEY and CDR2 SVGEGT come from the germline V gene. V was pared by 5 bases and J by 9 bases, with 17 bases between. CDR3 nucleotide sequence: TGTGCCAGCAGTCGCTCCCGGGGGCATGGCATTCAGTACTTC. Amino acids: CASSRSRGHGIQYF.

This clonotype was counted only a few times. The rearrangement joins TRBV19 to TRBJ2-1; 8 bases fit TRBD1. Trimming took 3 bases from V and 9 from J; bases not matched to a gene: 10. This CDR3 spans 15 amino acids. Germline loops: CDR1 LNHDA, CDR2 SQIVND (reference sequence). The CDR3 DNA is TGTGCCAGTAGTATTGGGACAGGCTTAGTAAGTGAGCAGTTCTTC. Protein sequence: CASSIGTGLVSEQFF.